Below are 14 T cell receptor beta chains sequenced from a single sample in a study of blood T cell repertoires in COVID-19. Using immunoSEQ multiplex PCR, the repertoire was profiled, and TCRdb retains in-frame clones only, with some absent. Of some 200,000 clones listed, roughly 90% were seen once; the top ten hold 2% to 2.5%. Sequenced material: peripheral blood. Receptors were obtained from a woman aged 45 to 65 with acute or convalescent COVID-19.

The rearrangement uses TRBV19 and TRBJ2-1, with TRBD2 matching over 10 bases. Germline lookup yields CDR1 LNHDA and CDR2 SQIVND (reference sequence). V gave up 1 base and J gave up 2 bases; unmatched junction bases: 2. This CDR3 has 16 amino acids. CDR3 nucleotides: TGTGCCAGTAGTATAGTCAGCGGGGGGGCCTACAATGAGCAGTTCTTC. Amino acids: CASSIVSGGAYNEQFF.

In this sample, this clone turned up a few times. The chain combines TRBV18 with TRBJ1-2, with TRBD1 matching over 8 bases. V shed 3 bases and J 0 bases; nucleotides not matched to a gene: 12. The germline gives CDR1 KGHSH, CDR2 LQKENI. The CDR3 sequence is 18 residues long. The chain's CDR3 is CASSPPRTGKRANYGYTF. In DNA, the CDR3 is TGTGCCAGCTCACCCCCCCGGACAGGGAAAAGAGCTAACTATGGCTACACCTTC. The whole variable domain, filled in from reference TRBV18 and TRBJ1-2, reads NAGVMQNPRHLVRRRGQEARLRCSPMKGHSHVYWYRQLPEEGLKFMVYLQKENIIDESGMPKERFSAEFPKEGPSILRIQQVVRGDSAAYFCASSPPRTGKRANYGYTFGSGTRLTVV.

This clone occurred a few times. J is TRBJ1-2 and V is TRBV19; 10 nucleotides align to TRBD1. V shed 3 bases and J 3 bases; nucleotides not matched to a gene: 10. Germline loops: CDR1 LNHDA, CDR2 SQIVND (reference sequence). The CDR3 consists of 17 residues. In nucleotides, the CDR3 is TGTGCCAGTAGTATGGGAGACAGGGGGCGCTTAGACTATGGCTACACCTTC. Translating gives CASSMGDRGRLDYGYTF.

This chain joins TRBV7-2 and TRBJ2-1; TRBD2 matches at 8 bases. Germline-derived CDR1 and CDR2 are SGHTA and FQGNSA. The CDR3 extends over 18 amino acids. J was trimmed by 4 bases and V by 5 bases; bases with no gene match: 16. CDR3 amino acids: CASSLRGLGSSGYNEQFF. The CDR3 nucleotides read TGTGCCAGCAGCCTTAGGGGCCTAGGGTCTAGCGGGTACAATGAGCAGTTCTTC.

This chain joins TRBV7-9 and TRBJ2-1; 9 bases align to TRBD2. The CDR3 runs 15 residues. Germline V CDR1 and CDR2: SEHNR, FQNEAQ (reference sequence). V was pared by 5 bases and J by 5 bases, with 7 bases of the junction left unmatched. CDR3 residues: CASSEGLAPHNEQFF. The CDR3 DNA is TGTGCCAGCAGCGAGGGACTAGCCCCACACAATGAGCAGTTCTTC.

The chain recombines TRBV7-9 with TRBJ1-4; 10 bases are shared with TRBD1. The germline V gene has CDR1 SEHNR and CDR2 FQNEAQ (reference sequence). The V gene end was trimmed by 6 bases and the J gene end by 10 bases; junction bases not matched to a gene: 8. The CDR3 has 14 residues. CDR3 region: CASSPDRGYGKLFF. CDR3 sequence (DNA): TGTGCCAGCAGTCCGGACAGGGGGTACGGAAAACTGTTTTTT.

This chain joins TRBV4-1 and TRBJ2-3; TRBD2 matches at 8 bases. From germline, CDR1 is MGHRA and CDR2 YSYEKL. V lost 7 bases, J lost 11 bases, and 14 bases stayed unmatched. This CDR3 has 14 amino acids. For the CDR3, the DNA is TGCGCCAGCACCTCGGGGGGGGAGGGCCCGAAGCAGTATTTT. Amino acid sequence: CASTSGGEGPKQYF.

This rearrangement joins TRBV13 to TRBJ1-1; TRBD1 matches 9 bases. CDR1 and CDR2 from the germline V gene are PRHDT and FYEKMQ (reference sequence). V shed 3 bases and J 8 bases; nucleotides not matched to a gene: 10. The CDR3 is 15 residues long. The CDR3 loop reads CASSFYKQGAREAFF. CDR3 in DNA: TGTGCCAGCAGCTTCTACAAACAGGGGGCTAGAGAAGCTTTCTTT. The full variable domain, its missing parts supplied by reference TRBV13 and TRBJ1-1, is AAGVIQSPRHLIKEKRETATLKCYPIPRHDTVYWYQQGPGQDPQFLISFYEKMQSDKGSIPDRFSAQQFSDYHSELNMSSLELGDSALYFCASSFYKQGAREAFFGQGTRLTVV.

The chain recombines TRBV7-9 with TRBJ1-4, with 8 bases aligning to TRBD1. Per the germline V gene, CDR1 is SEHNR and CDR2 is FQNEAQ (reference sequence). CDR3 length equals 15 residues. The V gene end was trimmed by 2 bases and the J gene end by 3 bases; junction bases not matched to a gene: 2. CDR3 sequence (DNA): TGTGCCAGCAGCTTATGGACAGGGTCTAATGAAAAACTGTTTTTT. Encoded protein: CASSLWTGSNEKLFF.

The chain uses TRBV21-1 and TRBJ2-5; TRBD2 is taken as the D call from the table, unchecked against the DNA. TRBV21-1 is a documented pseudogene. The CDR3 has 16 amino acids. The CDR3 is CASSKGTGEAQETQYF. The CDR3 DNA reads TGTGCCAGCAGCAAGGGGACGGGGGAGGCCCAAGAGACCCAGTACTTC.

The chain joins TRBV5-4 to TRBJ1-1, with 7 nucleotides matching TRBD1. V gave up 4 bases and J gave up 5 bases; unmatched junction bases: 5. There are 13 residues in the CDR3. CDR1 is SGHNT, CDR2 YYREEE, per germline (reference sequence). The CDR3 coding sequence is TGTGCCAGCAGCAGCACAGGGGCTACTGAAGCTTTCTTT. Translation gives CASSSTGATEAFF.

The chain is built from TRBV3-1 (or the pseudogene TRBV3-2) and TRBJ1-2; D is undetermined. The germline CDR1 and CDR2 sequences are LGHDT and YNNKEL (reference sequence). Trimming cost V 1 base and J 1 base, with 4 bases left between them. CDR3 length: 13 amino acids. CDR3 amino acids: CASSQVVNYGYTF. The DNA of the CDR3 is TGTGCCAGCAGCCAAGTAGTTAACTATGGCTACACCTTC.

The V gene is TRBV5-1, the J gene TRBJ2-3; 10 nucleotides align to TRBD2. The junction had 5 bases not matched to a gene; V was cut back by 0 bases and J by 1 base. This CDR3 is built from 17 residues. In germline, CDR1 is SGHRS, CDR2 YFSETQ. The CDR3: CASSLEGLAGGTDTQYF. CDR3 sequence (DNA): TGCGCCAGCAGCTTGGAGGGGCTAGCGGGAGGCACAGATACGCAGTATTTT.

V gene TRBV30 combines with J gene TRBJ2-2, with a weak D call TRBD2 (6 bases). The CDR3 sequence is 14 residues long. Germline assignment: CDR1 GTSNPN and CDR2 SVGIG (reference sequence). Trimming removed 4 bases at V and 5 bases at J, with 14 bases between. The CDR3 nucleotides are TGTGCCTGGAACATGGGGGGTTGGACCGGGGAGCTGTTTTTT. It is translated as CAWNMGGWTGELFF.